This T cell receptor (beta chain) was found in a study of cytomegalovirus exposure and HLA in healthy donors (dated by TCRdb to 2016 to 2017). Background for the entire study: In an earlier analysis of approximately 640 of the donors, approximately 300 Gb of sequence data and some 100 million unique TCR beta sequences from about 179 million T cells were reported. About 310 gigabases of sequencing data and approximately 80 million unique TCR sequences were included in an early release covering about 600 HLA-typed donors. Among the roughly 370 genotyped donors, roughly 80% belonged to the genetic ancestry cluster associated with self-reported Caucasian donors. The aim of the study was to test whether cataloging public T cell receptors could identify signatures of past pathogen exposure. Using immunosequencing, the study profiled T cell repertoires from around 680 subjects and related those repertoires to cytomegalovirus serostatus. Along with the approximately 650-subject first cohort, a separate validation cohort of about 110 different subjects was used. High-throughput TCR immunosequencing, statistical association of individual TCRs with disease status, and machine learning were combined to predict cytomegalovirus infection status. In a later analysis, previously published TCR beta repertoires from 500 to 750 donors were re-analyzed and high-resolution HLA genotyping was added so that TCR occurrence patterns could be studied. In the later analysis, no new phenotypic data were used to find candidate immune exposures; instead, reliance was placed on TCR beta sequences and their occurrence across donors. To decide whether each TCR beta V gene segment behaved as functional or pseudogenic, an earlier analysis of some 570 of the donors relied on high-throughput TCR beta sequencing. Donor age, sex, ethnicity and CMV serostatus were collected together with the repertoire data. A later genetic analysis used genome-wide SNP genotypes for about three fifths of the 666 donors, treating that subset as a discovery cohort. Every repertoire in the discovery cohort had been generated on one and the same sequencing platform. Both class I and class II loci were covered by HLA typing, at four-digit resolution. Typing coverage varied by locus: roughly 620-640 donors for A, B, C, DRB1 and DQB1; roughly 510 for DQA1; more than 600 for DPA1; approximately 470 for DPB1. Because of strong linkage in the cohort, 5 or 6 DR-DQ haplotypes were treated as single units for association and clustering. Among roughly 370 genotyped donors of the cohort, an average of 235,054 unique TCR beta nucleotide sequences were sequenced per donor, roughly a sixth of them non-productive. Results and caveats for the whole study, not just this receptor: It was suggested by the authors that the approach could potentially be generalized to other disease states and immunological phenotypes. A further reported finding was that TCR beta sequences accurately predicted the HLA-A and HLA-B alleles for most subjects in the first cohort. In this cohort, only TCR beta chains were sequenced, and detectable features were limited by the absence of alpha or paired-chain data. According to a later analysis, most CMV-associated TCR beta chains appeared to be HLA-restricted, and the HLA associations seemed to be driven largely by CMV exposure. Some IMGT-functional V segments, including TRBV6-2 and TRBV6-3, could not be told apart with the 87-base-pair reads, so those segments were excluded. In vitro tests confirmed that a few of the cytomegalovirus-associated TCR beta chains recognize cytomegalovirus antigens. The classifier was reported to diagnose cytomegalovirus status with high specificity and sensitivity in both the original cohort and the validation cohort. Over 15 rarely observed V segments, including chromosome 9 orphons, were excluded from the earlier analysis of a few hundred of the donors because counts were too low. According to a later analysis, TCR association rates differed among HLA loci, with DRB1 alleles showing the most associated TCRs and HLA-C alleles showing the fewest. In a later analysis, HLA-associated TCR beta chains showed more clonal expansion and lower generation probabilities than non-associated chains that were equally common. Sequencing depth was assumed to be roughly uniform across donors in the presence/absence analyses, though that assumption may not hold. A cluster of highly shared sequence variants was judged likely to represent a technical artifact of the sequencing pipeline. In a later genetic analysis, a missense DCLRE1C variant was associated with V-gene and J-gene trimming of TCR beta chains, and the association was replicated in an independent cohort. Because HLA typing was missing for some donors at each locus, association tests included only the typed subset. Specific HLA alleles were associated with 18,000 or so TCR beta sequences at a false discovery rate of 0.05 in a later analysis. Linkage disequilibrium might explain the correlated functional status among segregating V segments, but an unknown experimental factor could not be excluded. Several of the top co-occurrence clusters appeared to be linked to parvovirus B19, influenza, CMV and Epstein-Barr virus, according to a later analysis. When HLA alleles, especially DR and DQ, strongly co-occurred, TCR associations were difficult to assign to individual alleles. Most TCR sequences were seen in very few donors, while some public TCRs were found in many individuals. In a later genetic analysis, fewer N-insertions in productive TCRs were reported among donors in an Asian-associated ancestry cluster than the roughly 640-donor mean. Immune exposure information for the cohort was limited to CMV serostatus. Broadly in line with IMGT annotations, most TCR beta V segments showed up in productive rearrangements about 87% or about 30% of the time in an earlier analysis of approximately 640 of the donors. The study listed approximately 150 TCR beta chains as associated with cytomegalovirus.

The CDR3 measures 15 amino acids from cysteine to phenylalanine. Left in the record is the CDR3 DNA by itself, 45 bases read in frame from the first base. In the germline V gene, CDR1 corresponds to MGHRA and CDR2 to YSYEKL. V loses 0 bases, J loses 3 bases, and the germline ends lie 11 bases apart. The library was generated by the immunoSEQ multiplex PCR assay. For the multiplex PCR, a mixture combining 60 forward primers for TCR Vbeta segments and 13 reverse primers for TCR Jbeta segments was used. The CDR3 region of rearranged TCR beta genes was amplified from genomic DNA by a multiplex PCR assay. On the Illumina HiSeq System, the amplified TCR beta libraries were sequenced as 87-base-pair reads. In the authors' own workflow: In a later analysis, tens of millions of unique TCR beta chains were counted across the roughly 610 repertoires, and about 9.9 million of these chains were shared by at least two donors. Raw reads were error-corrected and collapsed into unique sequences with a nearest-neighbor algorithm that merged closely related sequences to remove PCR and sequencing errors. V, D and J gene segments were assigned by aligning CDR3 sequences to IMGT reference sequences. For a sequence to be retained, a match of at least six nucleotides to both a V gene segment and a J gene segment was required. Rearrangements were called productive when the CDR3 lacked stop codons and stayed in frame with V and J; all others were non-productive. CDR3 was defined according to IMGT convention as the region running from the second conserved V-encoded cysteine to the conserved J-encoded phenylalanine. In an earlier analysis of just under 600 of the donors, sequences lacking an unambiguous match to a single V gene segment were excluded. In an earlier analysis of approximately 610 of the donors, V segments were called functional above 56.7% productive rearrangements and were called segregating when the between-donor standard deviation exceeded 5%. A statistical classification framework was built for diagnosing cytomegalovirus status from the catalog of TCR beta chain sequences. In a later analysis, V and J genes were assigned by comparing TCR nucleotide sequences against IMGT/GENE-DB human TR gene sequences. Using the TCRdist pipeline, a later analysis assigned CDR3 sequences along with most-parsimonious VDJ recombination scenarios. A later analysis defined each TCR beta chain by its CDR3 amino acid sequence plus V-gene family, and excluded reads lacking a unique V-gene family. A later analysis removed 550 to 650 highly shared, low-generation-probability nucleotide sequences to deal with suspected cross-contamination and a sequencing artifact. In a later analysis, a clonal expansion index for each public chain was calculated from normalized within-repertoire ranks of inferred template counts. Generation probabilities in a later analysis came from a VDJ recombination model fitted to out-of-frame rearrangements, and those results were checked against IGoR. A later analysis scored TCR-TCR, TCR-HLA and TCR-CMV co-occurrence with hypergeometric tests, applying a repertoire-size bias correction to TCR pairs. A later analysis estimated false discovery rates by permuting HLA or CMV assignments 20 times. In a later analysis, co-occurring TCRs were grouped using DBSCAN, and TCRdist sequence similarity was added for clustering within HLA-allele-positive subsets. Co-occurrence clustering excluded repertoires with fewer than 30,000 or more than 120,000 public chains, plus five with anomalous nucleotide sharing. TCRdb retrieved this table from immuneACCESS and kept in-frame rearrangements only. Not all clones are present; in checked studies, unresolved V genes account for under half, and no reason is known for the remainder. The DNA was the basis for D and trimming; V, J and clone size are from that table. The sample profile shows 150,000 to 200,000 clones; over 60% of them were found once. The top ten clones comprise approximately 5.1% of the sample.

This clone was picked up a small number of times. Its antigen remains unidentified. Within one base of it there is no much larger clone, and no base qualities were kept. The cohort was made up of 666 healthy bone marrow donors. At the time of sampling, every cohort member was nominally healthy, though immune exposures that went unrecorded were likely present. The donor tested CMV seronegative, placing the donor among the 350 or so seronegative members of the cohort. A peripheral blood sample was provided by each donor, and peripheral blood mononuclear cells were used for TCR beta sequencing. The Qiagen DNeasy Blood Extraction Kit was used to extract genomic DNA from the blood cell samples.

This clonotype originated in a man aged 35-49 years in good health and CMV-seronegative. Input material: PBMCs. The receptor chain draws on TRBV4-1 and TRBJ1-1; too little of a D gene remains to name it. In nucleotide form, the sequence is TGCGCCAGCAGCCAAGAATTTCCGGGAGACACTGAAGCTTTCTTT. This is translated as CASSQEFPGDTEAFF.